This T cell receptor (beta chain) is from a study of T cells in Graves' hyperthyroidism and ophthalmopathy. Turning to this clonotype: A single base separates this from a much larger clone, so it may be a read error.

Germline CDR1 and CDR2: SQVTM and ANQGSEA. The CDR3 contains 14 residues. Trimming left V 7 bases short and J 2 bases short, with 15 bases between. RNA transcripts yielded amplified TCR beta CDR3 regions. Initially, a first-round RT-PCR of the TCR CDR3 employed the HTBI primer set. MiXCR, applied by TCRdb to the multiplex PCR reads, yields one record per CDR3 protein. The table lists about 840,000 distinct CDR3 sequences, 38% of them singletons, with approximately 10% in the top ten. The source is a man younger than 35 with Graves' hyperthyroidism. V gene TRBV29-1 combines with J gene TRBJ1-5; tentative D call: TRBD1 (6 bases). The specimen was blood. This CDR3 reads CSALEGVGNQPQHF. In nucleotides, the CDR3 is TGCAGCGCCCTCGAGGGGGTCGGCAATCAGCCCCAGCATTTT.